Only a few counts were recorded for the clone carrying this T cell receptor beta chain. Its specificity is not known. TCRdb reanalysed the reads using MiXCR and keeps one entry per CDR3 protein. The sample records 250,000 to 350,000 distinct CDR3 sequences, over 20% being singletons. The CDR3 covers 15 residues. Looked up from germline, CDR1 is ENHRY and CDR2 is SYGVKD. Trimming cost V 3 bases and J 6 bases, with 16 bases left between them. The sample comes from a study of T cell repertoires in cytomegalovirus infection. As for the study in general: It can be stated that public TCR beta signatures indicated CMV infection as well as a matching HLA type. General study results and limits: Accumulated public TCR beta family frequency recognized individuals carrying CMV together with the relevant HLA. HLA-C-restricted CMV-specific TCR beta clonotypes were dominant in the ex vivo response.

The TCR comes from a human donor in good health (CMV status not recorded). Some clones in this sample may be carry-over from other donors' samples. The sample was PBMCs. This sequence joins TRBV10-3 and TRBJ2-3; no reliable D call. CDR3 bases: TGTGCCATCAGTGACCTCCGGGCTTCCAGGGATACGCAGTATTTT. Encoded protein: CAISDLRASRDTQYF.